Each of the 2 T cell receptor beta chains below was sequenced from the same sample in a study of blood T cell repertoires in COVID-19. Assay used: immunoSEQ multiplex PCR; TCRdb lists only in-frame clones, some missing. Seen here are roughly 200,000 clones, 65% to 85% observed once, and the top ten hold about 3.3%. Sample: PBMCs or T cells enriched from blood (not recorded which). These receptors came from a woman in her twenties or thirties who had been exposed to COVID-19.

The rearrangement links TRBV6-5 to TRBJ2-7, with 10 bases matching TRBD2. Trimming took 7 bases from V and 6 from J; bases not matched to a gene: 0. This CDR3 region has 11 residues. Germline CDR1 and CDR2: MNHEY and SVGAGI. CDR3 in amino acids: CASKRGGEQYF. DNA of the CDR3: TGTGCCAGCAAGCGGGGGGGCGAGCAGTACTTC.

The chain recombines TRBV19 with TRBJ1-6; D is undetermined. The CDR3 length is 14 residues. Trimming left V 0 bases short and J 5 bases short, with 5 bases between. Per germline, CDR1 LNHDA and CDR2 SQIVND (reference sequence). CDR3 loop: CASSIEGDNSPLHF. The CDR3 DNA reads TGTGCCAGTAGTATAGAGGGAGATAATTCACCCCTCCACTTT. Together with reference TRBV19 and TRBJ1-6, the CDR3 gives the full variable domain: DGGITQSPKYLFRKEGQNVTLSCEQNLNHDAMYWYRQDPGQGLRLIYYSQIVNDFQKGDIAEGYSVSREKKESFPLTVTSAQKNPTAFYLCASSIEGDNSPLHFGNGTRLTVT.